This T cell receptor (beta chain) originates from a study of T cells in Graves' hyperthyroidism and ophthalmopathy. Notes on the study in general: A median around six months before onset, the model predicted ophthalmopathy.

Stable disease denoted Graves' hyperthyroidism without ophthalmopathy progression within 18 months. Criteria for exclusion of patients were uncontrolled infection, other autoimmune disease, pregnancy or lactation. An approximately 10 ml volume of fresh peripheral blood provided the PBMCs. TCR beta CDR3 sequences were amplified from RNA transcripts. A first-round RT-PCR of the TCR CDR3 used the HTBI primer set. TCRdb fed the multiplex PCR reads into MiXCR, producing one record per CDR3 protein. The repertoire holds hundreds of thousands of distinct CDR3 sequences, with around 38% as singletons. With regard to this clonotype: What it binds is not known.

This CDR3 spans 17 amino acids. V trimming: 4 bases; J trimming: 5 bases; junction bases outside the gene matches: 15. The germline CDR1 and CDR2 sequences are SGDLS and YYNGEE. The J gene is TRBJ2-5, the V gene TRBV9; 9 bases line up with TRBD2. The sample consisted of blood. This TCR was recovered from a man aged 18 to 29 with Graves' hyperthyroidism. The CDR3 nucleotides are TGTGCCAGCAGCCAAGGACTTGGCGGGAGGGCCTTGGAGACCCAGTACTTC. It is translated as CASSQGLGGRALETQYF.